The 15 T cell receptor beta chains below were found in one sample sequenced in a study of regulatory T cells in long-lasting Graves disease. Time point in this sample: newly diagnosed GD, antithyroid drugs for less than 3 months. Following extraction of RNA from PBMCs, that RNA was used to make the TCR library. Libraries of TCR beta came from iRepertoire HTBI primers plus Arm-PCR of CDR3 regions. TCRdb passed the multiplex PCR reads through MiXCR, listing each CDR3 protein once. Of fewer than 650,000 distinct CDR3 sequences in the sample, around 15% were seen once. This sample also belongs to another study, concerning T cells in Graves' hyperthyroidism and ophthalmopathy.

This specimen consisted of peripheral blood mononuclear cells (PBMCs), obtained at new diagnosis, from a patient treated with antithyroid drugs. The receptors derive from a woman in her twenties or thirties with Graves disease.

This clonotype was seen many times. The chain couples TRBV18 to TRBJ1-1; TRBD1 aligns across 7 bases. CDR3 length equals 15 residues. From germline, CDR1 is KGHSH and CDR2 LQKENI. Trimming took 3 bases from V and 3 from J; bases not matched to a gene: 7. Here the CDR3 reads CASSPEGAAYTEAFF. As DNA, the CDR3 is TGTGCCAGCTCACCCGAGGGGGCAGCCTACACTGAAGCTTTCTTT.

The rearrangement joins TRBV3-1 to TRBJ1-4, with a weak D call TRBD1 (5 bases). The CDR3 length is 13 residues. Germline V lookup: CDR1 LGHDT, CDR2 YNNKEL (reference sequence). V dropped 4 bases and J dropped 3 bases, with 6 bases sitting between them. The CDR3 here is CASSRDPNEKLFF. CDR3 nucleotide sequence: TGTGCCAGCAGCCGGGACCCTAATGAAAAACTGTTTTTT.

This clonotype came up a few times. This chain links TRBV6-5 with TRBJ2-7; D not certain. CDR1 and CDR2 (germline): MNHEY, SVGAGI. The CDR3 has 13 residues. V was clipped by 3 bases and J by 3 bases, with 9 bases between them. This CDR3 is CASSYKGNYEQYF. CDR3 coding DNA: TGTGCCAGCAGTTATAAGGGCAACTACGAGCAGTACTTC.

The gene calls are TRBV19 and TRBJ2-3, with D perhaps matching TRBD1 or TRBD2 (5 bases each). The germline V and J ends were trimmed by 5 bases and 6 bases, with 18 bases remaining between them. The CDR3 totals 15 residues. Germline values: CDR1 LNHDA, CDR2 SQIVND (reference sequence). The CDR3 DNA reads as TGTGCCAGTAGTTTCCGGGGCGCGTGGCGGGATACGCAGTATTTT. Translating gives CASSFRGAWRDTQYF.

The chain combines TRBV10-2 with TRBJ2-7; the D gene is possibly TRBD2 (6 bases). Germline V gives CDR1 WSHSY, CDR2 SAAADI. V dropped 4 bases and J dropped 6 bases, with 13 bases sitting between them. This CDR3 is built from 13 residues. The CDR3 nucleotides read TGCGCCAGCAGTGGGGGACTCCGCGGCGAGCAGTACTTC. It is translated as CASSGGLRGEQYF.

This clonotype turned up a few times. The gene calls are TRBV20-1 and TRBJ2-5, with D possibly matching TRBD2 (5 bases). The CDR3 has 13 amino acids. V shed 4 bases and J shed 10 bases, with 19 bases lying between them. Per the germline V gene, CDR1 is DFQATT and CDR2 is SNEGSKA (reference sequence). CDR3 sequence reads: CSANSVLGEDQYF. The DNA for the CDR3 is TGCAGTGCTAATTCGGTATTGGGAGAGGACCAGTACTTC.

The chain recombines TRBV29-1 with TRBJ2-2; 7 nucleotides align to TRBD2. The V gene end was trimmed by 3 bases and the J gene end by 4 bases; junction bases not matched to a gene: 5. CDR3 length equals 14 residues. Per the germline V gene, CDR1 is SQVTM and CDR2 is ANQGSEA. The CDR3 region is CSVDSSGGTGELFF. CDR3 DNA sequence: TGCAGCGTTGATTCTAGCGGAGGCACCGGGGAGCTGTTTTTT.

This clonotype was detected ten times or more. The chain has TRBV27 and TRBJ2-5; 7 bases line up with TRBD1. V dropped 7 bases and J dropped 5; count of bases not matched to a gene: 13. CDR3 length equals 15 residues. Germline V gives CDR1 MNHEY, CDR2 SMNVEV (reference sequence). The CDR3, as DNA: TGTGCCAGCACCACCCGACAGGGCGATAGGGAGACCCAGTACTTC. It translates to CASTTRQGDRETQYF.

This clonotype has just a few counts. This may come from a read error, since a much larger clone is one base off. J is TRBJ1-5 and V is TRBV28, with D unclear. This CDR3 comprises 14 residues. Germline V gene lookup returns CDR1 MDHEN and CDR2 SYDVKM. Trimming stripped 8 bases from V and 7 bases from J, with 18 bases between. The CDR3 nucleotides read TGTGCCAGCCTCCACGGACGGGGATTACAGCCCCAGCATTTT. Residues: CASLHGRGLQPQHF.

The CDR3 DNA is TGTGCCAGCAGCCAAGAGGGGCTAGCGGGAAGAGAGACCCAGTACTTC. The encoded protein is CASSQEGLAGRETQYF. The chain joins TRBV4-2 to TRBJ2-5, with TRBD2 matching over 9 bases. CDR1 and CDR2 from the germline V gene are LGHNA and YNFKEQ. Trimming at V came to 0 bases and at J to 4 bases, leaving 6 bases not matched to a gene. CDR3 length equals 16 residues.

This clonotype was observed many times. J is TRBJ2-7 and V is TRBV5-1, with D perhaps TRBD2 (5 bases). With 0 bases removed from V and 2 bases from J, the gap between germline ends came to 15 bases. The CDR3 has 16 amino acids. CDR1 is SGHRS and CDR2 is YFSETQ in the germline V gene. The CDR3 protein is CASSLESGKGAYEQYF. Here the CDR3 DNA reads TGCGCCAGCAGCTTGGAGTCGGGGAAGGGAGCCTACGAGCAGTACTTC. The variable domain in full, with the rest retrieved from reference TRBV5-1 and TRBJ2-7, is KAGVTQTPRYLIKTRGQQVTLSCSPISGHRSVSWYQQTPGQGLQFLFEYFSETQRNKGNFPGRFSGRQFSNSRSEMNVSTLELGDSALYLCASSLESGKGAYEQYFGPGTRLTVT.

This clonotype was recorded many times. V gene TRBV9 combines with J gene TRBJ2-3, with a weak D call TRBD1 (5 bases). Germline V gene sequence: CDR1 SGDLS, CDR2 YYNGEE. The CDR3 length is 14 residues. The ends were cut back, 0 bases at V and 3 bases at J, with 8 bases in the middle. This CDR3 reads CASSVEQGTDTQYF. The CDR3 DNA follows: TGTGCCAGCAGCGTAGAGCAGGGTACAGATACGCAGTATTTT.

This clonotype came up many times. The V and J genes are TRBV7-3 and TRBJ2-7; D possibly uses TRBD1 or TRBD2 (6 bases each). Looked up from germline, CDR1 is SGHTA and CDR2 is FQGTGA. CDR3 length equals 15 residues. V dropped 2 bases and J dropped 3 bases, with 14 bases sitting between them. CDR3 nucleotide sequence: TGTGCCAGCAGCTTAGAGGGGGGACCGAACTACGAGCAGTACTTC. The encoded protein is CASSLEGGPNYEQYF.

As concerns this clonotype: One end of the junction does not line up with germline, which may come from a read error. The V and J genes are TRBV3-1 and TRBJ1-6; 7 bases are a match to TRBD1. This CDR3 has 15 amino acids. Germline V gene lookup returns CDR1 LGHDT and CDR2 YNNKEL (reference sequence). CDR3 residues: CANSPGTATNSPLHF. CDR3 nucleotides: TGTGCCAACAGCCCGGGGACAGCTACTAATTCACCCCTCCACTTT.

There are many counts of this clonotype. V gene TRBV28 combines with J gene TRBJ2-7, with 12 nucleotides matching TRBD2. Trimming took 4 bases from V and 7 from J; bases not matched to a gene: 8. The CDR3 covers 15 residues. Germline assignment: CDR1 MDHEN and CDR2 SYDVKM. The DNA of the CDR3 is TGTGCCAGCAGTTCGACTAGCGGGAGTAATAGGGAGCAGTACTTC. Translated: CASSSTSGSNREQYF.